The clone carrying this T cell receptor (beta chain) has only a few counts. CDR3 size: 17 residues. Trimming at V came to 5 bases and at J to 0 bases, leaving 15 bases not matched to a gene. Germline loops: CDR1 DFQATT, CDR2 SNEGSKA (reference sequence). This specimen comes from a study of early T cells in non-severe SARS-CoV-2 infection. TCRdb recomputed calls from the 5' RACE reads with MiXCR, one row per CDR3 protein. The data hold around 80,000 distinct CDR3 sequences, with roughly 15% observed a single time. The origin of this receptor is an adult who was a healthcare worker with PCR-confirmed SARS-CoV-2 infection or an uninfected control (not recorded which). This chain links TRBV20-1 with TRBJ2-7; 8 nucleotides line up with TRBD1. The material sequenced was whole blood. CDR3 DNA sequence: TGCAGTGCTCCTTTAGGGGCAGGGGGCCGGAGCTCCTACGAGCAGTACTTC. Encoded protein: CSAPLGAGGRSSYEQYF.